This T cell receptor (beta chain) was sequenced during a study of blood T cell repertoires in COVID-19. As for the study in general: The study drew acute and convalescent COVID-19 samples from the United States, Italy and Spain. In each case, the material was cDNA or gDNA derived from T cells, B-cell-depleted T cells, or PBMCs.

In the authors' workflow: Amplification of reference gene primers provided the estimated nucleated cell counts. Sequenced by immunoSEQ multiplex PCR; TCRdb stores in-frame clones only, minus some. The V and J calls and clone size are taken from that table; D and trimming were inferred from the DNA. Of approximately 35,000 clones listed, about nine tenths were seen once; the top ten hold about a tenth. The sequence was collected from a human donor with active COVID-19. The donor label of this sample is uncertain. Sequenced input: peripheral blood.

CDR3: CASSPILAGNYNEQFF. The CDR3 region has the DNA TGTGCCAGTTCCCCCATACTAGCGGGGAATTACAATGAGCAGTTCTTC. This chain connects TRBV9 to TRBJ2-1; 10 bases are a match to TRBD2. V lost 8 bases and J lost 4; bases outside the gene matches: 12. Per germline, CDR1 SGDLS and CDR2 YYNGEE. The CDR3 sequence is 16 residues long. The full variable domain, in which reference TRBV9 and TRBJ2-1 provide the parts outside the CDR3, is DSGVTQTPKHLITATGQRVTLRCSPRSGDLSVYWYQQSLDQGLQFLIQYYNGEERAKGNILERFSAQQFPDLHSELNLSSLELGDSALYFCASSPILAGNYNEQFFGPGTRLTVL.